This T cell receptor beta chain was captured in a study of CD4 T cells in relation to SARS-CoV-2 and coronaviruses. Before the COVID-19 pandemic, during about 2010-2019, CD4+ T cells were taken from unexposed donors. Isolation of CD4+ T cells took place after 10 days in culture. Cells permitting, SARS-CoV-2 S/N and four cold-coronavirus spikes were tested on unexposed-donor CD4+ T cells. Method: immunoSEQ multiplex PCR; TCRdb's copy keeps in-frame clones and lacks some. The table records around 23,000 clones, just over 75% of them present only once. This clone was picked up one time. Antigen specificity is unknown. The germline gives CDR1 MDHEN, CDR2 SYDVKM. V shed 4 bases and J shed 2 bases, with 9 bases lying between them. This CDR3 region has 13 residues.

Sequenced material: CD4+ T cells from PBMCs, cultured in vitro. The sequence was obtained from a human donor in good health. This sequence joins TRBV28 and TRBJ2-7; D may be TRBD1 (5 bases). CDR3 amino acids: CASSSRTPYEQYF. The CDR3 bases are TGTGCCAGCAGTTCGCGGACACCCTACGAGCAGTACTTC.